This T cell receptor (beta chain) was sequenced for a study of T-cell memory formation after mild COVID-19. Study context: For the most part, TCR clusters were specific to one donor. Points from the study as a whole: Clones that contracted from day 15 to 85 were balanced CD4/CD8, while later expanders leaned CD4+. Contracting CD4+ clones lay largely in CM and EM, with CD8+ ones residing in EMRA.

Constant-segment primers served in 5'RACE that generated TCR alpha and TCR beta cDNA libraries bearing sample barcodes and UMIs. Each CDR3 protein is one row after TCRdb ran MiXCR on the 5' RACE reads. The profile shows about 400,000 distinct CDR3 sequences, under 20% of them singletons. Note on this clonotype: No antigen is known for it.

V lost 2 bases, J lost 2 bases, and 14 bases lay in between. This CDR3 has 16 residues. CDR1 SGHRS and CDR2 YFSETQ come from the germline V gene. The chain couples TRBV5-1 to TRBJ2-1; TRBD1 might be the D (6 bases). This receptor was identified in a young man who had mild COVID-19 (a few samples of this study predate the infection). Cell type and time point are not known. What was sequenced was PBMCs or a T cell subset sorted from them (not recorded which). In nucleotides, the CDR3 is TGCGCCAGCAGCTTAACGAGGGGGAATCCCTACAATGAGCAGTTCTTC. Encoded protein: CASSLTRGNPYNEQFF.